A selection of T cell receptor beta chains follows, all from one sample in a study of OX40 agonist ivuxolimab in advanced cancers. Some clones are missing from TCRdb's copy, which holds only in-frame ones; the method was immunoSEQ multiplex PCR. The table shows over 25,000 clones, with roughly 80% occurring only once. The sample in question was CD4+ or CD8+ T cells sorted from blood, obtained in a trial of the OX40 agonist ivuxolimab. Every receptor here comes from an adult with an advanced solid tumor such as melanoma, head and neck, liver or kidney cancer. Both conserved end residues are part of each CDR3. The order of the fields is clone size, V gene, D gene, CDR3 length, J gene, CDR3 protein, CDR3 DNA. The D gene is left open where the match is weak. Clone size is given for some rows only: seen once, a few or many times, or a class if the clone is expanded.

.	TRBV28	.	16	TRBJ2-3	CASSYPPGLHRDTQYF	TGTGCCAGCAGTTATCCCCCCGGGCTACACCGGGATACGCAGTATTTT
.	TRBV7-6	.	16	TRBJ2-2	CASSQSRGLSTGELFF	TGTGCCAGCAGCCAATCGAGGGGGTTAAGCACCGGGGAGCTGTTTTTT
.	TRBV5-6	.	16	TRBJ1-5	CASSLAGFLGNQPQHF	TGTGCCAGCAGCTTGGCAGGGTTCTTGGGCAATCAGCCCCAGCATTTT
once	TRBV15	.	15	TRBJ1-5	CATSRDGNSNQPQHF	TGTGCCACCAGCAGAGATGGGAATAGCAATCAGCCCCAGCATTTT
.	TRBV30	.	15	TRBJ1-1	CAWSVGRGGNTEAFF	TGTGCCTGGAGTGTAGGTCGGGGGGGGAACACTGAAGCTTTCTTT
.	TRBV28	.	15	TRBJ2-4	CASGLKGLAKNIQYF	TGTGCCAGCGGACTCAAGGGCCTAGCCAAAAACATTCAGTACTTC
once	TRBV5-6	.	14	TRBJ2-7	CASSWGGSHYEQYF	TGTGCCAGCAGCTGGGGCGGGTCCCACTACGAGCAGTACTTC
.	TRBV4-1	.	14	TRBJ2-2	CASSQDTGPGELFF	TGCGCCAGCAGCCAAGATACAGGGCCCGGGGAGCTGTTTTTT
.	TRBV4-1	.	15	TRBJ2-1	CASSSRSGSYNEQFF	TGCGCCAGCAGCTCCCGGTCAGGCTCCTACAATGAGCAGTTCTTC
few	TRBV19	TRBD1	16	TRBJ1-1	CASSPPLTGRDTEAFF	TGTGCCAGTAGTCCACCCTTGACAGGGAGGGACACTGAAGCTTTCTTT
once	TRBV7-9	.	13	TRBJ2-1	CASSYYSLNEQFF	TGTGCCAGCAGTTACTATTCGTTAAATGAGCAGTTCTTC
.	TRBV5-6	.	15	TRBJ2-7	CASSPGRTIAYEQYF	TGTGCCAGCAGCCCGGGACGGACCATAGCCTACGAGCAGTACTTC
.	TRBV14	TRBD1	14	TRBJ2-1	CASSPDRGRSEQFF	TGTGCCAGCAGCCCCGACAGGGGGCGGAGTGAGCAGTTCTTC
.	TRBV30	.	13	TRBJ2-2	CAWSVGDTGELFF	TGTGCCTGGAGTGTAGGGGACACCGGGGAGCTGTTTTTT
.	TRBV7-2	.	15	TRBJ1-2	CASSLLGRVDYGYTF	TGTGCCAGCAGCTTATTGGGCAGGGTGGACTATGGCTACACCTTC
.	TRBV7-8	.	14	TRBJ1-3	CASSLAGAGNTIYF	TGTGCCAGCAGCTTAGCAGGGGCCGGAAACACCATATATTTT
.	TRBV21-1	.	12	TRBJ1-1	CASSLPTGEAFF	TGTGCCAGCAGTTTACCGACGGGTGAGGCTTTCTTT
.	TRBV6-5	TRBD2	14	TRBJ2-2	CAGASGRDTGELFF	TGTGCGGGGGCTAGCGGGAGGGACACCGGGGAGCTGTTTTTT
.	TRBV6-6	.	15	TRBJ2-1	CASANSGYSYNEQFF	TGTGCCAGCGCAAATTCGGGTTATTCCTACAATGAGCAGTTCTTC
once	TRBV4-1	TRBD2	17	TRBJ2-5	CASSLQLAGAGQETQYF	TGCGCCAGCAGCCTGCAACTAGCGGGAGCGGGACAAGAGACCCAGTACTTC
.	TRBV2	.	17	TRBJ2-1	CASSEEGLFTSYNEQFF	TGTGCCAGCAGTGAAGAGGGGCTGTTTACTTCCTACAATGAGCAGTTCTTC
.	TRBV2	TRBD2	14	TRBJ2-7	CASRTSGRPWKQYF	TGTGCCAGCAGGACTAGCGGGAGGCCCTGGAAGCAGTACTTC
.	TRBV10-3	TRBD1	14	TRBJ1-1	CAISERGRGQEAFF	TGTGCCATCAGTGAGCGGGGCAGGGGACAGGAAGCTTTCTTT
.	TRBV9	.	17	TRBJ2-1	CASSVGTGGGRYNEQFF	TGTGCCAGCAGCGTAGGGACAGGCGGCGGGAGGTACAATGAGCAGTTCTTC
.	TRBV5-6	TRBD2	16	TRBJ2-1	CASSSRLAGEYNEQFF	TGTGCCAGCAGCTCGCGACTAGCGGGAGAATACAATGAGCAGTTCTTC
.	TRBV27	TRBD1	14	TRBJ1-6	CASSPGTGASPLHF	TGTGCCAGCAGCCCGGGGACAGGGGCTTCACCCCTCCACTTT
once	TRBV7-3	.	15	TRBJ2-1	CASSTWPRAYNEQFF	TGTGCCAGCAGCACCTGGCCCCGAGCCTACAATGAGCAGTTCTTC
.	TRBV28	.	12	TRBJ1-1	CASSSGGAEAFF	TGTGCCAGCAGTTCTGGGGGCGCTGAAGCTTTCTTT
.	TRBV5-6	.	12	TRBJ2-7	CASSFETGEQYF	TGTGCCAGCAGCTTTGAAACAGGGGAGCAGTACTTC
once	TRBV18	.	13	TRBJ1-2	CASSETGAYGYTF	TGTGCCAGCTCGGAAACGGGAGCCTATGGCTACACCTTC
.	TRBV25-1	.	17	TRBJ1-1	CASSEYGAGAFKTEAFF	TGTGCCAGCAGTGAATATGGGGCAGGGGCATTTAAGACTGAAGCTTTCTTT
.	TRBV19	TRBD1	15	TRBJ1-5	CASSIAGTGFTPQHF	TGTGCCAGTAGTATAGCCGGGACAGGGTTTACTCCCCAGCATTTT
.	TRBV28	.	14	TRBJ1-1	CASSFLGEGTEAFF	TGTGCCAGCAGTTTTTTGGGTGAGGGCACTGAAGCTTTCTTT
.	TRBV9	.	15	TRBJ1-1	CASSVGVGRGFEAFF	TGTGCCAGCAGCGTAGGGGTCGGAAGGGGGTTTGAAGCTTTCTTT
.	TRBV2	TRBD1	15	TRBJ2-7	CASSDRDRDFGGQYF	TGTGCCAGCAGTGACCGGGACAGGGATTTTGGCGGGCAGTACTTC
.	TRBV5-1	TRBD2	14	TRBJ2-7	CASSLQGGGDEQYF	TGCGCCAGCAGCTTGCAAGGCGGGGGGGACGAGCAGTACTTC
.	TRBV7-9	.	16	TRBJ1-2	CASSPTLLVSNYGYTF	TGTGCCAGCAGCCCCACGTTATTGGTTTCTAACTATGGCTACACCTTC
.	TRBV13	TRBD1	15	TRBJ2-1	CASSLEGTGSTEQFF	TGTGCCAGCAGCTTAGAGGGGACAGGGTCCACTGAGCAGTTCTTC
.	TRBV27	TRBD2	16	TRBJ2-7	CASSLISGRRVYEQYF	TGTGCCAGCAGTCTAATTAGCGGGAGGCGGGTCTACGAGCAGTACTTC
many	TRBV14	.	11	TRBJ2-7	CASSQAEEQYF	TGTGCCAGCAGCCAAGCCGAGGAGCAGTACTTC
.	TRBV29-1	TRBD2	17	TRBJ2-1	CSVEDPGLAGAYNEQFF	TGCAGCGTTGAAGATCCGGGACTAGCGGGGGCTTACAATGAGCAGTTCTTC
.	TRBV6-7	.	19	TRBJ1-3	CASSYGRGSPYLSGNTIYF	TGTGCCAGCAGTTACGGAAGGGGGAGTCCTTATCTCTCTGGAAACACCATATATTTT
.	TRBV4-3	.	15	TRBJ1-4	CASSHHRATNEKLFF	TGCGCCAGCAGCCACCACAGGGCAACTAATGAAAAACTGTTTTTT
.	TRBV30	.	13	TRBJ1-4	CAWTDGPNEKLFF	TGTGCCTGGACGGACGGACCTAATGAAAAACTGTTTTTT
medium-sized	TRBV7-9	.	14	TRBJ2-1	CASSDPWGEDEQFF	TGTGCCAGCAGCGACCCTTGGGGAGAGGATGAGCAGTTCTTC
.	TRBV19	.	13	TRBJ1-1	CASSISGFTEAFF	TGTGCCAGTAGTATTTCGGGGTTCACTGAAGCTTTCTTT